The text below deals with one T cell receptor beta chain. Its antigen is currently unknown. This CDR3 comprises 15 residues. The V gene end was trimmed by 1 base and the J gene end by 6 bases; junction bases not matched to a gene: 3. Germline lookup yields CDR1 SEHNR and CDR2 FQNEAQ (reference sequence). The entry originates in a study of blood T cells in healthy people across ages. Study details: For every two T cells, template switching captured about one barcoded beta molecule. Findings and caveats of the study: Observed TCR beta diversity per million T cells went down as age went up. This fall followed a roughly linear course with age.

Primed by a sample-barcoded 5' primer and a J-beta primer mix, a second PCR proceeded for about 6 to 11 cycles. One entry per CDR3 protein, called by TCRdb with MiXCR from the 5' RACE reads. The repertoire holds about 970,000 distinct CDR3 sequences, 45% to 60% seen once, with about a fifth in the top ten. Extractions gave at least 5.5 micrograms of total RNA per sample. This clonotype was obtained from a woman aged 55 to 70 in good health. The specimen was blood. The gene calls are TRBV7-9 and TRBJ2-2, with 9 bases identical to TRBD2. CDR3 coding DNA: TGTGCCAGCAGCTTAGGACTAGCGGCCGCCGGGGAGCTGTTTTTT. Its translation: CASSLGLAAAGELFF.